This T cell receptor beta chain was obtained from a study of blood T cells in healthy people across ages. A second roughly 6 to 11 cycle PCR used barcoded and J-beta primers. A single record per CDR3 protein comes from TCRdb applying MiXCR to the 5' RACE reads. Among roughly 1,700,000 distinct CDR3 sequences listed, roughly 27% were seen once. Per the germline V gene, CDR1 is SGHTA and CDR2 is FQGNSA. The CDR3 contains 14 residues. The V and J ends lost 0 bases and 6 bases respectively, with 9 bases between them. Per sample, extraction of total RNA gave at least 5 micrograms in every case. This clonotype was detected ten times or more. The antigen is not known. Points from the study as a whole: Diversity estimates drawn from one million T cells were deemed underestimates. Because donor CMV status was unknown, expanded clonotype changes were possibly confounded. Observed TCR beta diversity per million T cells went down as age went up. This fall followed a roughly linear course with age.

The genes are TRBV7-2 and TRBJ1-5; D unclear. The TCR originated in a woman aged 25-40 years in good health. Sequenced material: blood. CDR3 residues: CASSLAQTGQPQHF. For the CDR3, the DNA is TGTGCCAGCAGCTTAGCGCAGACGGGTCAGCCCCAGCATTTT.